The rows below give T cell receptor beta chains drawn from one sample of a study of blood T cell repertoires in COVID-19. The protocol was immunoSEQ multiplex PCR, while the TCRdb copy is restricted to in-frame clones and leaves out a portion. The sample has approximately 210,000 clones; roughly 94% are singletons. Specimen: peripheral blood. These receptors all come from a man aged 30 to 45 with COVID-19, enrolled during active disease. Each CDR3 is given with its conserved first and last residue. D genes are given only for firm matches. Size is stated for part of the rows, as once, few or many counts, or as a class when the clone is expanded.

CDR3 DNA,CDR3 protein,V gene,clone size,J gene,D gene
TGTGCCAGCCAGGTGGGGGGGACCCAGTACTTC,CASQVGGTQYF,TRBV12-3/TRBV12-4,NA,TRBJ2-5,NA
TGTGCCAGCAGCTTAGTAGGCAGGGGGCTCAATTCACCCCTCCACTTT,CASSLVGRGLNSPLHF,TRBV11-2,once,TRBJ1-6,TRBD1
TGTGCCAGTAGTACGAACGAGGGTTCACCCCTCCACTTT,CASSTNEGSPLHF,TRBV19,NA,TRBJ1-6,NA
TGTGCCAGCAGCTTAGAAGCGGGGGATGGCTACACCTTC,CASSLEAGDGYTF,TRBV11-2,NA,TRBJ1-2,NA
TGTGCCAGCAGTGAAGGGACAGGGAATTCACCCCTCCACTTT,CASSEGTGNSPLHF,TRBV2,NA,TRBJ1-6,TRBD1
TGTGCTAGTGGTTTGCTGTGGAACACCGGGGAGCTGTTTTTT,CASGLLWNTGELFF,TRBV12-5,NA,TRBJ2-2,NA
TGCAGCGTTGAAGGGGAGCCTAACTATGGCTACACCTTC,CSVEGEPNYGYTF,TRBV29-1,NA,TRBJ1-2,NA
TGTGCCAGCAGTGAAGGTAGGGGCCGTGGCAATCAGCCCCAGCATTTT,CASSEGRGRGNQPQHF,TRBV2,NA,TRBJ1-5,NA
TGTGCCAGCAGTGAAATCGGACAGGGAAGCGAGACCCAGTACTTC,CASSEIGQGSETQYF,TRBV6-1,NA,TRBJ2-5,TRBD1
TGTGCCCTCGGACAGAGCCAAGAGACCCAGTACTTC,CALGQSQETQYF,TRBV6-5,NA,TRBJ2-5,NA
TGTGCCAGCAGCTTCTACAGGGCGTTTGATGAAAAACTGTTTTTT,CASSFYRAFDEKLFF,TRBV7-2,NA,TRBJ1-4,NA
TGTGCCAGCAGCCAGGAGGGAGCGAGCTCTGGAAACACCATATATTTT,CASSQEGASSGNTIYF,TRBV7-9,once,TRBJ1-3,NA
TGCGCCAGCAGCGAGGACAGGGGGCTCTTATACACTGAAGCTTTCTTT,CASSEDRGLLYTEAFF,TRBV5-1,NA,TRBJ1-1,TRBD1
TGCGCCAGCAGCCCCGAGAGCGCGATGGGTGGCGGCTACACCTTC,CASSPESAMGGGYTF,TRBV5-1,once,TRBJ1-2,NA
TGTGCCAGCAGCCAGACAAGGTTACAAGAGACCCAGTACTTC,CASSQTRLQETQYF,TRBV7-2,NA,TRBJ2-5,NA
TGCGCCAGCAGTGAGTCTGGGGGGTACAATGAGCAGTTCTTC,CASSESGGYNEQFF,TRBV10-2,once,TRBJ2-1,NA
TGTGCCCGAGGGGAGGGATCACATACGCAGTATTTT,CARGEGSHTQYF,TRBV30,NA,TRBJ2-3,TRBD2
TGTGCCAGCAGCCCAATGGGGGACAGGGGTCCCTATAATTCACCCCTCCACTTT,CASSPMGDRGPYNSPLHF,TRBV25-1,NA,TRBJ1-6,TRBD1
TGTGCCAGCAGAGATCTGACAGGGTTCGTTCAGCCCCAGCATTTT,CASRDLTGFVQPQHF,TRBV6-5,NA,TRBJ1-5,TRBD1
TGTGCCAGCAGCGAAGCTCTGGGGACAGGGGCTTACGAGCAGTACTTC,CASSEALGTGAYEQYF,TRBV7-6,once,TRBJ2-7,TRBD1
TGTGCCAGCAGCTCCGGACAGGGGACCTACGAGCAGTACTTC,CASSSGQGTYEQYF,TRBV6-5,NA,TRBJ2-7,TRBD1
TGTGCCAGCAGCTTACAGGGGGCGAATTCTGGGGCCAACGTCCTGACTTTC,CASSLQGANSGANVLTF,TRBV7-9,NA,TRBJ2-6,TRBD1
TGTGCCAGCAGCTCAAAGGACAGGGGATCCGCAGATACGCAGTATTTT,CASSSKDRGSADTQYF,TRBV5-4,NA,TRBJ2-3,TRBD1
TGTGCCATCAGTGAGTCGGGACCCGGGACTATTCACACCGGGGAGCTGTTTTTT,CAISESGPGTIHTGELFF,TRBV10-3,NA,TRBJ2-2,TRBD2
TGTGCCAGCACCGGCGGGGCAGGGATATACAATGAGCAGTTCTTC,CASTGGAGIYNEQFF,TRBV28,NA,TRBJ2-1,NA
TGTGCTAGTGGTACGCGGACAGGACCCTACTATGGCTACACCTTC,CASGTRTGPYYGYTF,TRBV12-5,NA,TRBJ1-2,TRBD1
TGTGCCAGCAGCTCCGACACCAAGAACGGTGGGGCCAACGTCCTGACTTTC,CASSSDTKNGGANVLTF,TRBV7-2,NA,TRBJ2-6,NA
TGTGCCAGCAGCGCTCGGGACAGACCCTACGAGCAGTACTTC,CASSARDRPYEQYF,TRBV7-9,once,TRBJ2-7,TRBD1
TGTGCCAGCAGCTTAACGACGGGTGTCGGTCCCAGGGCCAATGAGCAGTTCTTC,CASSLTTGVGPRANEQFF,TRBV7-3,NA,TRBJ2-1,NA
TGTGCCAGTAGTATTCTCCCAGGGGCTGACTATGGCTACACCTTC,CASSILPGADYGYTF,TRBV19,NA,TRBJ1-2,NA
TGCAGCGTTGAACTGGCTGGGACTGAAGAGACCCAGTACTTC,CSVELAGTEETQYF,TRBV29-1,NA,TRBJ2-5,NA
TGTGCCTGGATTAGACAGGGAGCTAACTATGGCTACACCTTC,CAWIRQGANYGYTF,TRBV30,NA,TRBJ1-2,TRBD1
TGTGCCTGGCATCAGAACACTGAAGCTTTCTTT,CAWHQNTEAFF,TRBV30,NA,TRBJ1-1,NA
TGCGCCAGCAGCCCCCACCCGGGGGACAGGGGATTAAGTGGCTACACCTTC,CASSPHPGDRGLSGYTF,TRBV5-1,NA,TRBJ1-2,TRBD1
TGTGCAAGTCGCCCCGGGACAACTAATGAAAAACTGTTTTTT,CASRPGTTNEKLFF,TRBV12-2,NA,TRBJ1-4,NA
TGCAGCGTTGATTCGAACAGGGGATATGGCTACACCTTC,CSVDSNRGYGYTF,TRBV29-1,few,TRBJ1-2,TRBD1
TGTGCCAGCTCATACTCGGACAGGGCCTACGAGCAGTACTTC,CASSYSDRAYEQYF,TRBV6-6,NA,TRBJ2-7,TRBD1
TGTGCCAGCACGGGGGGCGGACACGGTGAGACCCAGTACTTC,CASTGGGHGETQYF,TRBV14,NA,TRBJ2-5,NA
TGTGCCAGCAGCCAAGCAGGTTATTATGGCTACACCTTC,CASSQAGYYGYTF,TRBV3-1/TRBV3-2,NA,TRBJ1-2,NA